The 17 T cell receptor beta chains below were found in one sample sequenced in a study of spatial heterogeneity in lung cancer. This sample's time point: sample taken at primary tumor resection. Frozen PBMC, nontumor lung or tumor provided whole RNA, which was sequenced unsorted. TCRdb re-analysed the 5' RACE reads in MiXCR, keeping a single row per CDR3 protein. The sample includes 15,000 or so distinct CDR3 sequences, over 20% of them seen just once. Sequences were derived from PBMCs, sampled at surgery. The receptor source for this set is a female donor with early-stage non-small cell lung cancer.

There are many counts of this clonotype. The V gene is TRBV19, the J gene TRBJ1-5; unclear D gene. V shed 0 bases and J shed 9 bases, with 12 bases lying between them. Germline V gene data show CDR1 as LNHDA and CDR2 as SQIVND (reference sequence). This CDR3 has 14 amino acids. CDR3 DNA sequence: TGTGCCAGTAGTATAGACGCGGCTACGGGGCCCCAGCATTTT. Its protein product is CASSIDAATGPQHF.

This sequence joins TRBV2 and TRBJ2-2, with D perhaps matching TRBD1 (6 bases). The CDR3 runs 13 residues. V dropped 8 bases and J dropped 4 bases, with 11 bases sitting between them. CDR1 and CDR2 from the germline V gene are SNHLY and FYNNEI. The chain's CDR3 is CASHRVRTGELFF. CDR3 coding DNA: TGTGCCAGCCACAGGGTGCGCACCGGGGAGCTGTTTTTT.

This clonotype was seen many times. V and J are TRBV7-2 and TRBJ2-5; no reliable D call. This CDR3 has 13 residues. Trimming took off 3 bases at V and 7 bases at J, with 12 bases between the two ends. Germline CDR1 reads SGHTA; CDR2 reads FQGNSA. CDR3 DNA sequence: TGTGCCAGCAGCTTCGGGCCGGACGGGACCCAGTACTTC. This encodes CASSFGPDGTQYF.

This clonotype occurred many times. The rearrangement links TRBV7-2 to TRBJ2-7, with a possible D match to TRBD2 (5 bases). V lost 7 bases to trimming and J lost 2 bases, with 18 bases between them. The CDR3 runs to 15 residues. Germline CDR1 SGHTA, CDR2 FQGNSA. The CDR3 DNA is TGTGCCAGCACGCTTTCGGGTAGGAGGACCTACGAGCAGTACTTC. Its translation is CASTLSGRRTYEQYF.

By share of the sample, this clonotype is medium-sized (0.01 to 0.1%). J is TRBJ1-2 and V is TRBV5-1, with 9 bases lining up with TRBD1. Germline V gene lookup returns CDR1 SGHRS and CDR2 YFSETQ. The CDR3 has 13 amino acids. The V segment lost 4 bases and the J segment 7 bases; nucleotides outside the gene matches: 5. The CDR3 nucleotides are TGCGCCAGCAGCACAGGACAGGGGAGTGGCTACACCTTC. Translating gives CASSTGQGSGYTF.

Many counts were recorded for this clonotype. This rearrangement joins TRBV18 to TRBJ2-3; D not resolved. CDR1 KGHSH and CDR2 LQKENI come from the germline V gene. CDR3 size: 14 residues. V was cut by 4 bases and J by 7 bases, with 15 bases left in between. The CDR3 coding sequence is TGTGCCAGCTCACGGGCGGAGAGTGCGAATACGCAGTATTTT. It is translated as CASSRAESANTQYF.

This chain connects TRBV10-1 to TRBJ2-7; D ambiguous. From germline, CDR1 is WNHNN and CDR2 SYGVQD (reference sequence). The CDR3 length is 11 residues. V lost 6 bases and J 3 bases, leaving 6 bases between the germline ends. CDR3 protein: CASRLDYEQYF. For the CDR3, the DNA is TGCGCCAGCAGGCTAGACTACGAGCAGTACTTC.

By frequency in the sample, this clonotype is medium-sized. This chain joins TRBV20-1 and TRBJ2-1; 8 bases line up with TRBD2. This CDR3 region has 15 residues. Losses at the gene ends were 3 bases for V and 2 bases for J; bases not matched to a gene: 6. Germline-derived CDR1 and CDR2 are DFQATT and SNEGSKA (reference sequence). CDR3 protein: CSASSGRGPYNEQFF. In DNA form, the CDR3 reads TGCAGTGCTAGTTCCGGGAGGGGACCCTACAATGAGCAGTTCTTC.

This clonotype was seen many times. The J gene is TRBJ2-2, the V gene TRBV4-3, with 8 bases that match TRBD1. CDR3 length: 17 residues. Germline CDR1 and CDR2: LGHNA and YSLEER. The junction had 10 bases not matched to a gene; V was cut back by 3 bases and J by 4 bases. The chain's CDR3 is CASSHLGQGAFTGELFF. The CDR3 DNA sequence: TGCGCCAGCAGCCATCTGGGGCAGGGGGCTTTCACCGGGGAGCTGTTTTTT.

By frequency in the sample, this clonotype is medium-sized. The CDR3 reads CASGGGTARELFF. The CDR3 DNA follows: TGTGCCAGCGGGGGCGGGACGGCAAGGGAGCTGTTTTTT. The chain recombines TRBV6-6 with TRBJ2-2, with D tentatively TRBD1 or TRBD2 (6 bases each). CDR3 size: 13 residues. The germline V and J ends were trimmed by 8 bases and 9 bases, with 16 bases remaining between them. Germline V gives CDR1 MNHNY, CDR2 SVGAGI (reference sequence).

V is TRBV20-1 and J is TRBJ2-3; TRBD2 might be the D (5 bases). This CDR3 contains 11 residues. V lost 1 base and J 6 bases, leaving 5 bases between the germline ends. Germline values: CDR1 DFQATT, CDR2 SNEGSKA (reference sequence). Written as DNA, the CDR3 is TGCAGTGCTAGAGGGGAGGATACGCAGTATTTT. The encoded protein is CSARGEDTQYF.

This clonotype was counted many times. The chain has TRBV28 and TRBJ1-4, with TRBD1 identical over 8 bases. Looked up from germline, CDR1 is MDHEN and CDR2 is SYDVKM. CDR3 size: 14 residues. With 7 bases clipped from V and 10 bases from J, the junction kept 11 bases outside the gene matches. CDR3 amino acids: CASTQRTGSGKLFF. The CDR3 nucleotides read TGTGCCAGCACCCAGAGGACAGGGTCGGGAAAACTGTTTTTT.

This clonotype was seen ten or more times. V is TRBV7-2 and J is TRBJ2-1; D uncertain. Germline assignment: CDR1 SGHTA and CDR2 FQGNSA. There are 13 residues in the CDR3. V was shortened by 2 bases and J by 1 base, with 3 bases between the two germline ends. The CDR3 nucleotides read TGTGCCAGCAGCTTACAATCCTACAATGAGCAGTTCTTC. It encodes CASSLQSYNEQFF.

A few counts support this clonotype. CDR3 in DNA: TGTGCCAGCAGTTTTGGCAGCACAAATTCACCCCTCCACTTT. Amino acids: CASSFGSTNSPLHF. The V and J genes are TRBV27 and TRBJ1-6, with unresolved D. Deletions cut 3 bases from V and 7 bases from J, with 10 bases between. Germline CDR1 MNHEY, CDR2 SMNVEV (reference sequence). The CDR3 sequence is 14 residues long.

This clonotype occurred many times. This chain connects TRBV28 to TRBJ2-6; D might be TRBD2 (6 bases). Germline CDR1 reads MDHEN; CDR2 reads SYDVKM. V was shortened by 5 bases and J by 0 bases, with 8 bases between the two germline ends. This CDR3 has 15 residues. The CDR3 protein is CASSPGGSGANVLTF. The CDR3 DNA follows: TGTGCCAGCAGTCCCGGGGGCTCTGGGGCCAACGTCCTGACTTTC.

This clonotype came up many times. The chain employs TRBV11-2 and TRBJ2-1, with TRBD2 as a possible D gene (6 bases). Germline V lookup: CDR1 SGHAT, CDR2 FQNNGV. Trimming pared 8 bases from V and 0 bases from J, leaving 14 bases between. CDR3 length: 15 residues. The CDR3, as DNA: TGTGCCAGCGGCGCCCGGGGGAGCTCCTACAATGAGCAGTTCTTC. Protein product: CASGARGSSYNEQFF.

The chain has TRBV10-3 and TRBJ2-7, with D possibly TRBD2 on 6 matching bases. CDR3 length: 13 amino acids. V was trimmed by 11 bases and J by 3 bases, leaving 17 bases between them. Germline V gene lookup returns CDR1 ENHRY and CDR2 SYGVKD. CDR3 bases: TGTGCCGTCTCCGAGCGGGTTCGCTACGAGCAGTACTTC. Translation gives CAVSERVRYEQYF.